Shown below are 23 T cell receptor beta chains from a single sample sequenced in a study of blood T cell repertoires in COVID-19. The data were produced by immunoSEQ multiplex PCR, yet TCRdb's version contains in-frame clones alone and is incomplete. The repertoire holds some 200,000 clones, with about 90% as singletons. Sequencing was done on a sample of PBMCs or T cells enriched from blood (not recorded which). These TCRs come from a woman between 45 and 65 years old in a cohort exposed to, infected with or recovered from COVID-19 (not recorded which).

The CDR3 spells CSVGGASGATTTDTQYF. CDR3 coding DNA: TGCAGCGTCGGGGGGGCTAGCGGGGCGACAACCACAGATACGCAGTATTTT. This chain connects TRBV29-1 to TRBJ2-3; TRBD2 matches 9 bases. The CDR3 consists of 17 residues. Germline V lookup: CDR1 SQVTM, CDR2 ANQGSEA. The V and J ends lost 6 bases and 2 bases, in that order; junction bases with no gene match: 15.

This rearrangement joins TRBV18 to TRBJ1-3; D is ambiguous. The CDR3 extends over 14 amino acids. V shed 6 bases and J shed 2 bases, with 11 bases lying between them. From germline, CDR1 is KGHSH and CDR2 LQKENI. The CDR3 protein is CASSRDITGNTIYF. Here the CDR3 DNA reads TGTGCCAGCTCCCGCGACATAACTGGAAACACCATATATTTT. The full variable domain, its missing parts supplied by reference TRBV18 and TRBJ1-3, is NAGVMQNPRHLVRRRGQEARLRCSPMKGHSHVYWYRQLPEEGLKFMVYLQKENIIDESGMPKERFSAEFPKEGPSILRIQQVVRGDSAAYFCASSRDITGNTIYFGEGSWLTVV.

This chain joins TRBV6-1 and TRBJ1-1; 10 nucleotides align to TRBD1. Germline loops: CDR1 MNHNS, CDR2 SASEGT. This CDR3 region has 15 residues. The trim removed 2 bases at V and 2 bases at J, leaving 2 bases unmatched. CDR3 sequence: CASSERDRGNTEAFF. As DNA, the CDR3 is TGTGCCAGCAGTGAAAGGGACAGGGGTAACACTGAAGCTTTCTTT.

The rearrangement links TRBV7-2 to TRBJ1-2; D remains unclear. CDR3 length: 14 amino acids. Germline CDR1 reads SGHTA; CDR2 reads FQGNSA. Trimming took off 5 bases at V and 7 bases at J, with 17 bases between the two ends. DNA for the CDR3: TGTGCCAGCAGCCCCCCGGGAGGGCTCGGTGGCTACACCTTC. Translated: CASSPPGGLGGYTF.

The gene calls are TRBV4-1 and TRBJ2-7; D gene ambiguous. Trimming stripped 1 base from V and 4 bases from J, with 11 bases between. This CDR3 is built from 14 residues. Germline assignment: CDR1 MGHRA and CDR2 YSYEKL. The chain's CDR3 is CASSQVGAVYEQYF. The CDR3 DNA sequence: TGCGCCAGCAGCCAAGTCGGCGCGGTATACGAGCAGTACTTC.

The V call is TRBV5-4, the J call TRBJ2-3; D gene uncertain. The CDR3 totals 12 residues. The germline V gene has CDR1 SGHNT and CDR2 YYREEE (reference sequence). The V end was cut by 3 bases, the J end by 6 bases, with 8 bases between. CDR3 nucleotides: TGTGCCAGCAGCTCGAGGAAGGATACGCAGTATTTT. It specifies CASSSRKDTQYF.

The chain joins TRBV5-4 to TRBJ1-1; no definite D call. The CDR3 covers 16 residues. Trimming stripped 3 bases from V and 3 bases from J, with 18 bases between. Germline CDR1 SGHNT, CDR2 YYREEE (reference sequence). The CDR3 region is CASSYILGVGDTEAFF. The CDR3 bases are TGTGCCAGCAGCTATATTCTCGGGGTTGGGGACACTGAAGCTTTCTTT.

This clone was observed once. CDR3 region: CASSTLRTSGGGTDTQYF. CDR3 nucleotide sequence: TGTGCCAGCAGCACTCTCCGGACTAGCGGGGGCGGCACAGATACGCAGTATTTT. The rearrangement links TRBV5-4 to TRBJ2-3; 13 bases are a match to TRBD2. The length of the CDR3 is 18 residues. J gave up 1 base and V 4 bases, and 9 bases lay outside the gene matches. Germline V gives CDR1 SGHNT, CDR2 YYREEE (reference sequence). Using reference TRBV5-4 and TRBJ2-3 for the parts outside the CDR3, the full variable domain is ETGVTQSPTHLIKTRGQQVTLRCSSQSGHNTVSWYQQALGQGPQFIFQYYREEENGRGNFPPRFSGLQFPNYSSELNVNALELDDSALYLCASSTLRTSGGGTDTQYFGPGTRLTVL.

This chain uses TRBV4-3 with TRBJ1-3, with 9 bases matching TRBD1. The CDR3 consists of 16 residues. In germline, CDR1 is LGHNA, CDR2 YSLEER. The J segment lost 4 bases and the V segment lost 0 bases, leaving 4 bases of the junction unmatched. The CDR3 loop reads CASSQDGQGLGNTIYF. CDR3 nucleotides: TGCGCCAGCAGCCAAGATGGACAGGGGCTCGGAAACACCATATATTTT.

The chain has TRBV3-1 (or the pseudogene TRBV3-2) and TRBJ1-4; D possibly corresponds to TRBD1 (5 bases). In germline, CDR1 is LGHDT, CDR2 YNNKEL (reference sequence). The CDR3 is 15 amino acids. Trimming took off 1 base at V and 4 bases at J, with 10 bases between the two ends. The CDR3 spells CASSQAAGFNEKLFF. CDR3 sequence (DNA): TGTGCCAGCAGCCAAGCGGCAGGGTTTAATGAAAAACTGTTTTTT.

The chain combines TRBV7-9 with TRBJ1-1, with no clear D. The germline V gene encodes CDR1 SEHNR and CDR2 FQNEAQ (reference sequence). Trimming removed 2 bases from V and 2 bases from J, with 6 bases in between. The CDR3 totals 13 residues. The CDR3 is CASSLPGNTEAFF. In nucleotides, the CDR3 is TGTGCCAGCAGCTTACCGGGTAACACTGAAGCTTTCTTT. The complete variable domain, with remaining parts taken from reference TRBV7-9 and TRBJ1-1, reads DTGVSQNPRHKITKRGQNVTFRCDPISEHNRLYWYRQTLGQGPEFLTYFQNEAQLEKSRLLSDRFSAERPKGSFSTLEIQRTEQGDSAMYLCASSLPGNTEAFFGQGTRLTVV.

The chain joins TRBV9 to TRBJ2-3; TRBD2 matches 11 bases. The CDR3 runs 14 residues. The trim removed 7 bases at V and 10 bases at J, leaving 11 bases unmatched. In germline, CDR1 is SGDLS, CDR2 YYNGEE. The CDR3 nucleotides are TGTGCCAGCGGGTTAGCGGGGGGGCCGGTTCCGCAGTATTTT. Translated: CASGLAGGPVPQYF.

The V call is TRBV4-2, the J call TRBJ1-4; 8 bases line up with TRBD1. V gave up 0 bases and J gave up 8 bases; unmatched junction bases: 8. CDR1 and CDR2 from the germline V gene are LGHNA and YNFKEQ. The CDR3 contains 16 residues. CDR3 sequence: CASSQEVTGVHEKLFF. The CDR3 DNA follows: TGTGCCAGCAGCCAAGAGGTGACAGGGGTTCACGAAAAACTGTTTTTT.

V and J are TRBV16 and TRBJ2-7, with 8 bases lining up with TRBD1. This CDR3 comprises 14 residues. V lost 0 bases to trimming and J lost 3 bases; unmatched junction nucleotides: 1. CDR1 and CDR2 (germline): KGHSY, FQNENV. The chain's CDR3 is CASSQSTGGYEQYF. CDR3 in DNA: TGTGCCAGCAGCCAATCCACAGGGGGCTACGAGCAGTACTTC.

V and J are TRBV28 and TRBJ2-1, with 8 positions matching TRBD1. Germline V gene sequence: CDR1 MDHEN, CDR2 SYDVKM. J gave up 6 bases and V 5 bases, and 6 bases lay outside the gene matches. CDR3 length: 14 residues. The CDR3 is CASSTYGTGNEQFF. In DNA, the CDR3 is TGTGCCAGCAGTACCTACGGGACAGGCAATGAGCAGTTCTTC.

The chain combines TRBV5-6 with TRBJ2-5; 8 nucleotides match TRBD2. J lost 5 bases, V lost 2 bases, and 2 bases had no gene match. Germline V lookup: CDR1 SGHDT, CDR2 YYEEEE. The CDR3 contains 13 residues. The CDR3 nucleotides read TGTGCCAGCAGCTTAGCGGGGGCGGAGACCCAGTACTTC. Translation gives CASSLAGAETQYF.

The rearrangement uses TRBV11-2 and TRBJ1-2; maybe TRBD1 (6 bases). The V end lost 4 bases, the J end lost 5 bases, and 23 bases lay between the germline ends. The CDR3 has 17 amino acids. CDR1 and CDR2 from the germline V gene are SGHAT and FQNNGV. This CDR3 is CASSYIPAQQGYYGYTF. In DNA form, the CDR3 reads TGTGCCAGCAGCTACATTCCCGCCCAACAGGGATATTATGGCTACACCTTC.

The rearrangement links TRBV5-4 to TRBJ1-2; 9 nucleotides align to TRBD1. Losses at the gene ends were 3 bases for V and 5 bases for J; bases not matched to a gene: 2. This CDR3 has 13 amino acids. Germline loops: CDR1 SGHNT, CDR2 YYREEE (reference sequence). The CDR3 nucleotides are TGTGCCAGCAGCTCGGGACAGGGATATGGCTACACCTTC. Its translation: CASSSGQGYGYTF.

This clone appeared once. The chain uses TRBV5-1 and TRBJ2-3; a weak D match, TRBD2 (5 bases). The CDR3 covers 13 residues. Per the germline V gene, CDR1 is SGHRS and CDR2 is YFSETQ. Trimming shortened V by 5 bases and J by 0 bases, and 7 bases separated the two germline ends. The CDR3 coding sequence is TGCGCCAGCAGGGAGGCTAGCACAGATACGCAGTATTTT. Protein sequence: CASREASTDTQYF.

The CDR3 reads CASSLQTNTGELFF. As DNA, the CDR3 is TGTGCCAGCAGCTTGCAGACTAACACCGGGGAGCTGTTTTTT. The chain uses TRBV5-4 and TRBJ2-2; D is ambiguous. This CDR3 spans 14 amino acids. The V and J ends lost 1 base and 2 bases respectively, with 6 bases between them. Germline V gives CDR1 SGHNT, CDR2 YYREEE (reference sequence).

J is TRBJ1-1 and V is TRBV7-9; 7 bases align to TRBD1. J lost 6 bases, V lost 3 bases, and 10 bases had no gene match. The CDR3 is 15 amino acids. Germline values: CDR1 SEHNR, CDR2 FQNEAQ (reference sequence). CDR3 amino acids: CASSFLGTETPEAFF. The CDR3 nucleotides are TGTGCCAGCAGCTTTCTCGGGACAGAGACCCCTGAAGCTTTCTTT.

The chain has TRBV6-6 and TRBJ1-5, with a tentative D call TRBD1 (6 bases). Trimming stripped 7 bases from V and 6 bases from J, with 19 bases between. Germline V gene lookup returns CDR1 MNHNY and CDR2 SVGAGI (reference sequence). The CDR3 totals 15 residues. CDR3 sequence (DNA): TGTGCCAGCACCCCTTGGGACCGAGGGGGTCAGCCCCAGCATTTT. Translation: CASTPWDRGGQPQHF.

This sequence joins TRBV24-1 and TRBJ2-1, with 9 bases fitting TRBD1. The ends lost 3 bases at V and 5 bases at J; junction bases unmatched: 4. Germline CDR1 is KGHDR and CDR2 is SFDVKD. This CDR3 region has 15 residues. CDR3: CATSDPRTGDNEQFF. DNA of the CDR3: TGTGCCACCAGTGATCCCCGGACAGGGGACAATGAGCAGTTCTTC.